The TCR beta chain under discussion was sequenced for a study of CD8 T cells in ankylosing spondylitis. Study conclusions and caveats: Seemingly characteristic of ankylosing spondylitis blood was a TCR beta motif consisting of 7 or 8 highly homologous variants. Several of the motif variants were reported before in synovial fluid and blood from reactive arthritis. Matched synovial fluid from ankylosing spondylitis patients was reported to be enriched for disease-linked clones.

Molecular-barcoded quantitative 5'-RACE produced these TCR beta libraries. MiXCR, run by TCRdb on the 5' RACE reads, gives a single entry per CDR3 protein. The sample carries roughly 220,000 distinct CDR3 sequences, 8% to 11% recorded once. CDR1 is SQVTM and CDR2 is ANQGSEA in the germline V gene. V lost 4 bases and J lost 3; bases outside the gene matches: 16. The CDR3 covers 17 residues. This clonotype was seen many times. Its antigen is not identified. The rearrangement joins TRBV29-1 to TRBJ2-3; TRBD1 aligns across 7 bases. Sequenced sample: blood, either unsorted or a sorted T cell fraction (not recorded which). The receptor was derived from a male donor with ankylosing spondylitis or in good health (not recorded which). The CDR3 spells CSVGSWAGGTGTDTQYF. DNA of the CDR3: TGCAGCGTTGGAAGTTGGGCAGGGGGAACGGGGACAGATACGCAGTATTTT.